The clone carrying this T cell receptor beta chain has at least ten counts. Its specificity is unknown. The record originates from a study of T cell repertoires in cytomegalovirus infection. Study background: Public TCR beta signatures were indicative of both CMV infection and a matching HLA type. Study results and caveats: In two of eight donors, the top clonotype was HLA-C-restricted CMV-specific. The study identified carriers of CMV plus the relevant HLA from cumulative public TCR beta family frequency.

TCRdb re-derived calls from the reads in MiXCR, one entry per CDR3 protein. Counted here are approximately 320,000 distinct CDR3 sequences, over 7.5% occurring once; the ten biggest clones make up roughly 4%. The CDR3 is 14 amino acids. The germline gives CDR1 SGHTA, CDR2 FQGNSA. V lost 1 base and J lost 6, with 10 bases in between. Sequenced material: PBMCs. The TCR sequence derives from a human donor in good health (CMV status not recorded). Some clones in this sample may be carry-over from other donors' samples. The rearrangement links TRBV7-2 to TRBJ2-1; D unclear. CDR3 nucleotide sequence: TGTGCCAGCAGCTTAGGTGGGTTTGGCAATGAGCAGTTCTTC. Residues: CASSLGGFGNEQFF.